Below, 29 T cell receptor beta chains from the same sample are listed, as sequenced in a study of cytomegalovirus exposure and HLA in healthy donors. It was with 60 Vbeta and 13 Jbeta primers that the PCR ran. Method: immunoSEQ multiplex PCR; TCRdb's copy keeps in-frame clones and lacks some. The sample records some 120,000 clones, 80% being singletons. Sequencing was done on a sample of PBMCs. The receptors were gathered from a man aged 35 to 55 in good health and CMV-seronegative.

This chain links TRBV27 with TRBJ1-1; D ambiguous. V lost 2 bases to trimming and J lost 6 bases, with 10 bases between them. The CDR3 covers 13 residues. Germline V lookup: CDR1 MNHEY, CDR2 SMNVEV (reference sequence). The chain's CDR3 is CASSLSVEAEAFF. The CDR3 region has the DNA TGTGCCAGCAGTTTAAGCGTGGAAGCTGAAGCTTTCTTT.

The rearrangement uses TRBV25-1 and TRBJ2-2; D is perhaps TRBD1 (7 bases). This CDR3 contains 14 residues. Germline-derived CDR1 and CDR2 are MGHDK and SYGVNS. The germline V and J ends were trimmed by 8 bases and 0 bases, with 10 bases remaining between them. The CDR3 nucleotides read TGTGCCAGCCGCGGGACAGCGAACACCGGGGAGCTGTTTTTT. Translation: CASRGTANTGELFF.

The J gene is TRBJ2-7, the V gene TRBV29-1, with 9 bases lining up with TRBD1. Germline V gives CDR1 SQVTM, CDR2 ANQGSEA. The CDR3 runs 16 residues. V trimming: 6 bases; J trimming: 0 bases; junction bases outside the gene matches: 12. CDR3 amino acids: CSVGDTGGLSSYEQYF. CDR3 DNA: TGCAGCGTCGGGGATACAGGGGGCCTTAGCTCCTACGAGCAGTACTTC.

V usage is TRBV6-4 and J usage is TRBJ2-1; 10 bases align to TRBD2. Germline V gives CDR1 MRHNA, CDR2 SNTAGT. The V and J ends lost 4 bases and 8 bases, in that order; junction bases with no gene match: 5. The CDR3 extends over 14 amino acids. This CDR3 is CASSGGSGGYEQFF. The CDR3 DNA reads TGTGCCAGCAGTGGTGGTAGCGGGGGGTATGAGCAGTTCTTC.

The chain uses TRBV10-3 and TRBJ2-1; TRBD1 might be the D (6 bases). Germline-derived CDR1 and CDR2 are ENHRY and SYGVKD. V lost 10 bases, J lost 2 bases, and 9 bases lay in between. The CDR3 is made up of 12 amino acids. The CDR3 sequence is CASRDTYNEQFF. The CDR3 region has the DNA TGTGCCAGCAGGGACACCTACAATGAGCAGTTCTTC.

The chain couples TRBV6-5 to TRBJ2-5; D remains ambiguous. Trimming took off 8 bases at V and 7 bases at J, with 14 bases between the two ends. There are 12 residues in the CDR3. Germline V gene sequence: CDR1 MNHEY, CDR2 SVGAGI. The CDR3 is CASRSAPGTQYF. CDR3 nucleotide sequence: TGTGCCAGCCGGAGTGCCCCTGGGACCCAGTACTTC.

In this sample, this clone turned up once. The chain employs TRBV13 and TRBJ1-2; tentatively, D is TRBD1 (6 bases). In germline, CDR1 is PRHDT, CDR2 FYEKMQ (reference sequence). The CDR3 consists of 16 residues. V lost 5 bases and J lost 7, with 23 bases in between. The CDR3 reads CASSERGGQLKSGYTF. For the CDR3, the DNA is TGTGCCAGCAGCGAACGGGGGGGGCAGTTAAAGAGTGGCTACACCTTC.

This rearrangement joins TRBV5-4 to TRBJ2-1, with 7 bases matching TRBD2. V was pared by 5 bases and J by 3 bases, with 8 bases of the junction left unmatched. There are 15 residues in the CDR3. In germline, CDR1 is SGHNT, CDR2 YYREEE (reference sequence). The CDR3 sequence is CASRAPGGNYNEQFF. As DNA, the CDR3 is TGTGCCAGCAGGGCGCCCGGGGGGAACTACAATGAGCAGTTCTTC.

The chain uses TRBV10-1 and TRBJ1-5; D might be TRBD1 (5 bases). From germline, CDR1 is WNHNN and CDR2 SYGVQD (reference sequence). The V end was cut by 2 bases, the J end by 11 bases, with 16 bases between. There are 14 residues in the CDR3. The CDR3 DNA reads as TGCGCCAGCAGTGAGGGGGGGGTTGCGTCAGCCCAGCATTTT. It is translated as CASSEGGVASAQHF.

The rearrangement links TRBV6-6 to TRBJ2-1; TRBD2 matches 13 bases. The CDR3 is made up of 16 amino acids. With V trimmed by 6 bases and J by 6 bases, 8 bases remained unmatched. Looked up from germline, CDR1 is MNHNY and CDR2 is SVGAGI (reference sequence). CDR3 sequence reads: CASSNARTSGGNEQFF. As DNA, the CDR3 is TGTGCCAGCAGCAACGCTCGGACTAGCGGGGGCAATGAGCAGTTCTTC.

This chain connects TRBV5-4 to TRBJ2-3; TRBD2 is a possible D gene (5 bases). Per the germline V gene, CDR1 is SGHNT and CDR2 is YYREEE (reference sequence). The CDR3 runs to 16 residues. V lost 4 bases and J lost 1, with 16 bases in between. CDR3 protein: CASSNPGRSGTDTQYF. In DNA form, the CDR3 reads TGTGCCAGCAGCAACCCCGGTCGTAGCGGCACAGATACGCAGTATTTT.

This clone turned up a few times. This chain links TRBV5-1 with TRBJ2-5; TRBD2 agrees at 8 bases. CDR3 length equals 12 residues. J was trimmed by 5 bases and V by 3 bases; bases with no gene match: 0. The germline gives CDR1 SGHRS, CDR2 YFSETQ. The CDR3 spells CASSSGGETQYF. The DNA for the CDR3 is TGCGCCAGCAGCTCGGGAGGGGAGACCCAGTACTTC.

V usage is TRBV11-2 and J usage is TRBJ1-1; 9 bases align to TRBD1. CDR1 and CDR2 (germline): SGHAT, FQNNGV. After removal of 1 base from V and 5 bases from J, the junction contained 11 bases not matched to a gene. This CDR3 spans 17 amino acids. The CDR3, as DNA: TGTGCCAGCAGCTTAGGGTTCACAGGGGGCGTTGGAACTGAAGCTTTCTTT. Translating it yields CASSLGFTGGVGTEAFF.

The chain recombines TRBV6-1 with TRBJ2-1, with 7 nucleotides matching TRBD2. The CDR3 has 15 residues. Germline-derived CDR1 and CDR2 are MNHNS and SASEGT. With 2 bases clipped from V and 9 bases from J, the junction kept 10 bases outside the gene matches. The CDR3: CASSERPWTGGEQFF. Here the CDR3 DNA reads TGTGCCAGCAGTGAAAGACCTTGGACGGGGGGTGAGCAGTTCTTC.

This clone has just a few counts. This chain uses TRBV7-8 with TRBJ2-7; 11 nucleotides agree with TRBD2. The CDR3 has 14 residues. After removal of 3 bases from V and 4 bases from J, the junction contained 2 bases not matched to a gene. Germline V gene lookup returns CDR1 SGHVS and CDR2 FQNEAQ. The CDR3 protein is CASSLSSGRYEQYF. In DNA form, the CDR3 reads TGTGCCAGCAGCTTGTCTAGCGGGAGGTACGAGCAGTACTTC.

The J gene is TRBJ2-1, the V gene TRBV4-1; 11 bases are a match to TRBD2. CDR3 size: 15 residues. The J segment lost 8 bases and the V segment lost 4 bases, leaving 7 bases of the junction unmatched. Germline values: CDR1 MGHRA, CDR2 YSYEKL. For the CDR3, the DNA is TGCGCCAGCAGCCCCCCTAGCGGGAGGATCGATGAGCAGTTCTTC. Translation: CASSPPSGRIDEQFF.

V gene TRBV18 combines with J gene TRBJ1-6, with D possibly being TRBD1 (5 bases). The germline V and J ends were trimmed by 4 bases and 5 bases, with 9 bases remaining between them. The CDR3 is 14 amino acids. Germline values: CDR1 KGHSH, CDR2 LQKENI. The CDR3 is CASSQGLDNSPLHF. The CDR3 nucleotides are TGTGCCAGCTCACAGGGACTCGATAATTCACCCCTCCACTTT.

The CDR3 region has the DNA TGTGCCAGCAGTCAGGGACTAGCGTTGACAGATACGCAGTATTTT. Encoded protein: CASSQGLALTDTQYF. The genes are TRBV2 and TRBJ2-3; the match to TRBD2 covers 10 bases. J lost 3 bases, V lost 5 bases, and 5 bases had no gene match. This CDR3 contains 15 residues. Germline assignment: CDR1 SNHLY and CDR2 FYNNEI. The full variable domain, in which reference TRBV2 and TRBJ2-3 provide the parts outside the CDR3, is EPEVTQTPSHQVTQMGQEVILRCVPISNHLYFYWYRQILGQKVEFLVSFYNNEISEKSEIFDDQFSVERPDGSNFTLKIRSTKLEDSAMYFCASSQGLALTDTQYFGPGTRLTVL.

J is TRBJ2-1 and V is TRBV2; TRBD2 matches at 12 bases. The junction had 16 bases not matched to a gene; V was cut back by 4 bases and J by 0 bases. This CDR3 comprises 21 residues. CDR1 SNHLY and CDR2 FYNNEI come from the germline V gene. The DNA of the CDR3 is TGTGCCAGCAGTGTCCCAACGACTAGCGGGAGAGGCGAGGGCTCCTACAATGAGCAGTTCTTC. It translates to CASSVPTTSGRGEGSYNEQFF.

This clone came up once. At one boundary the junction diverges from the germline segment, which might be a read error. V is TRBV7-9 and J is TRBJ2-3; possibly TRBD1 for D (6 bases). The CDR3 runs to 12 residues. CDR1 and CDR2 (germline): SEHNR, FQNEAQ (reference sequence). This CDR3 is CSSSTRGTTQYF. The CDR3 region has the DNA TGTTCCAGCAGCACCAGGGGAACTACGCAGTATTTT.

V usage is TRBV10-1 and J usage is TRBJ2-1; 11 bases are a match to TRBD1. The CDR3 sequence is 15 residues long. CDR1 and CDR2 (germline): WNHNN, SYGVQD (reference sequence). V trimming: 2 bases; J trimming: 7 bases; junction bases outside the gene matches: 4. Here the CDR3 DNA reads TGCGCCAGCAGTGAGGGGACAGGGGGGGAGAATGAGCAGTTCTTC. Translation: CASSEGTGGENEQFF.

This clone was counted once. V and J are TRBV28 and TRBJ2-3; D ambiguous. The CDR3 is 11 amino acids. The ends were cut back, 7 bases at V and 5 bases at J, with 7 bases in the middle. Germline lookup yields CDR1 MDHEN and CDR2 SYDVKM. In nucleotides, the CDR3 is TGTGCCAGCACCGCGGTAGATACGCAGTATTTT. This codes for CASTAVDTQYF.

The rearrangement links TRBV28 to TRBJ2-2, with 7 bases identical to TRBD2. The junction had 7 bases not matched to a gene; V was cut back by 6 bases and J by 3 bases. Looked up from germline, CDR1 is MDHEN and CDR2 is SYDVKM. This CDR3 is built from 15 residues. The CDR3 bases are TGTGCCAGCAGCCCATCAGCGGGGTACACCGGGGAGCTGTTTTTT. This codes for CASSPSAGYTGELFF.

This chain joins TRBV19 and TRBJ1-4; D is uncertain. Trimming cost V 3 bases and J 1 base, with 6 bases left between them. Germline V gene lookup returns CDR1 LNHDA and CDR2 SQIVND (reference sequence). The CDR3 is 14 amino acids. The CDR3 spells CASSIRETNEKLFF. CDR3 nucleotide sequence: TGTGCCAGTAGTATCCGGGAAACTAATGAAAAACTGTTTTTT. The full variable domain, completed using reference TRBV19 and TRBJ1-4, is DGGITQSPKYLFRKEGQNVTLSCEQNLNHDAMYWYRQDPGQGLRLIYYSQIVNDFQKGDIAEGYSVSREKKESFPLTVTSAQKNPTAFYLCASSIRETNEKLFFGSGTQLSVL.

This chain uses TRBV2 with TRBJ1-5; a weak D match, TRBD1 (5 bases). Per the germline V gene, CDR1 is SNHLY and CDR2 is FYNNEI. The V and J ends lost 3 bases and 9 bases respectively, with 21 bases between them. The CDR3 covers 16 residues. This CDR3 reads CASSDQGLLGRSPQHF. CDR3 in DNA: TGTGCCAGCAGTGACCAGGGACTCCTAGGGAGATCGCCCCAGCATTTT.

This clone has just a few counts. This CDR3 is CASSLRLGGSSYNEQFF. In DNA form, the CDR3 reads TGTGCCAGCAGCTTAAGGCTGGGTGGGAGTAGCTACAATGAGCAGTTCTTC. The V gene is TRBV7-9, the J gene TRBJ2-1; tentative D call: TRBD2 (5 bases). The germline V and J ends were trimmed by 2 bases and 3 bases, with 17 bases remaining between them. CDR1 and CDR2 from the germline V gene are SEHNR and FQNEAQ (reference sequence). The CDR3 is 17 amino acids.

The chain couples TRBV6-4 to TRBJ2-1; 7 positions match TRBD1. CDR1 is MRHNA, CDR2 SNTAGT, per germline. There are 13 residues in the CDR3. The V and J ends lost 6 bases and 6 bases, in that order; junction bases with no gene match: 5. CDR3 coding DNA: TGTGCCAGCAGCGAGGGACAGTTCAATGAGCAGTTCTTC. Protein product: CASSEGQFNEQFF.

This chain connects TRBV5-1 to TRBJ1-3; a weak D match, TRBD1 (5 bases). Trimming removed 0 bases at V and 1 base at J, with 8 bases between. Germline assignment: CDR1 SGHRS and CDR2 YFSETQ. This CDR3 has 15 residues. DNA of the CDR3: TGCGCCAGCAGCTTGGGCGGGGGATCTGGAAACACCATATATTTT. This gives the protein CASSLGGGSGNTIYF.

In this sample, this clone turned up a few times. This sequence joins TRBV2 and TRBJ2-5; maybe TRBD2 (5 bases). The CDR3 extends over 15 amino acids. The V end lost 2 bases, the J end lost 4 bases, and 14 bases lay between the germline ends. Germline V gene lookup returns CDR1 SNHLY and CDR2 FYNNEI. The CDR3 sequence: CASSELSAGGETQYF. In DNA form, the CDR3 reads TGTGCCAGCAGTGAACTCTCGGCTGGAGGAGAGACCCAGTACTTC.